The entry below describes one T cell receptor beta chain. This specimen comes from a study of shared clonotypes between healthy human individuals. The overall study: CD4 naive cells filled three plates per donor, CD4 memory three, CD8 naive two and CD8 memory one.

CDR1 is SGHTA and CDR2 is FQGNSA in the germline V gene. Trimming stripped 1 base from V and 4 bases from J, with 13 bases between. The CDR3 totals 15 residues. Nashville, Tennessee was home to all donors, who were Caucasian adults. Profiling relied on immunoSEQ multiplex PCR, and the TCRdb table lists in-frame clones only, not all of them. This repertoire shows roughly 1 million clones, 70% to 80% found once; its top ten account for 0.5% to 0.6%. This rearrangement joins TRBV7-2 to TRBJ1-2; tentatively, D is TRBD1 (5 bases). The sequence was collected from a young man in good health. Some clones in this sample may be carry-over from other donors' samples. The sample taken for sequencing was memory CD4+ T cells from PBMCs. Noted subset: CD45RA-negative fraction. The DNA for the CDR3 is TGTGCCAGCAGCTTAGAATGGGGCTACGGCTATGGCTACACCTTC. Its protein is CASSLEWGYGYGYTF.